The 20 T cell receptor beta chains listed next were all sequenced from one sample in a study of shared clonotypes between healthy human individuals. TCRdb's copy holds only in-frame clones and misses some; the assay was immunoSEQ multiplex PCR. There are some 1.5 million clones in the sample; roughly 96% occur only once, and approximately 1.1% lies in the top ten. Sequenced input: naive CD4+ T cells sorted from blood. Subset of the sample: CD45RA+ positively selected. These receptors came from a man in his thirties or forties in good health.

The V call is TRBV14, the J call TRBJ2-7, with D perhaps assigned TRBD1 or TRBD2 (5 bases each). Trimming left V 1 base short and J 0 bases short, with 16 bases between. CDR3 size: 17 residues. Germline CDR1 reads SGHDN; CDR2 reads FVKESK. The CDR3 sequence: CASSQVGVGRGSYEQYF. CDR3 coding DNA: TGTGCCAGCAGCCAAGTCGGGGTCGGAAGGGGCTCCTACGAGCAGTACTTC.

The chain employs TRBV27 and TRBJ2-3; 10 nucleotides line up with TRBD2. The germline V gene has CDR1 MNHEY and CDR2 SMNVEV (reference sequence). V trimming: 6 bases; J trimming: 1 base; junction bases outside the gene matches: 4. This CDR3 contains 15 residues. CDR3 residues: CASRHGTSGTDTQYF. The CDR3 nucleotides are TGTGCCAGCAGACACGGGACTAGCGGCACAGATACGCAGTATTTT.

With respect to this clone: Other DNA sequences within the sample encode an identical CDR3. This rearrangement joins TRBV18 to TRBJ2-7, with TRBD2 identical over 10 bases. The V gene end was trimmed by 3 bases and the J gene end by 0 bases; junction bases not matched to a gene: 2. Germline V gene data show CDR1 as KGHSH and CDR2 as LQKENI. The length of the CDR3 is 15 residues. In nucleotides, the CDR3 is TGTGCCAGCTCACCCCGGACTAGCGGCTCCTACGAGCAGTACTTC. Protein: CASSPRTSGSYEQYF.

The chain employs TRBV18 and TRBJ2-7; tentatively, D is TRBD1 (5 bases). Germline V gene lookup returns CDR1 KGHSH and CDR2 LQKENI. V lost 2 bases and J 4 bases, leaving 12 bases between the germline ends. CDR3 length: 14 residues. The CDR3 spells CASSPGAGLYEQYF. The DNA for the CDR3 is TGTGCCAGCTCACCAGGCGCAGGGCTATACGAGCAGTACTTC.

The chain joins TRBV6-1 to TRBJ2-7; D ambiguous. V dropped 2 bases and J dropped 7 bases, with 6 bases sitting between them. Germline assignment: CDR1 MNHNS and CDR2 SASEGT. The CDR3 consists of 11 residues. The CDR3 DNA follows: TGTGCCAGCAGTGAACCGGTGGAGCAGTACTTC. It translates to CASSEPVEQYF.

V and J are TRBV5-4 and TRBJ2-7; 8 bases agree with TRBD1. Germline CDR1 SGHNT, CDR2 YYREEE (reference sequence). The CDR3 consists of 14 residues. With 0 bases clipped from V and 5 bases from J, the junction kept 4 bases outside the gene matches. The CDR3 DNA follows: TGTGCCAGCAGCTTGGAAGGCAGGGGGCACGAGCAGTACTTC. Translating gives CASSLEGRGHEQYF.

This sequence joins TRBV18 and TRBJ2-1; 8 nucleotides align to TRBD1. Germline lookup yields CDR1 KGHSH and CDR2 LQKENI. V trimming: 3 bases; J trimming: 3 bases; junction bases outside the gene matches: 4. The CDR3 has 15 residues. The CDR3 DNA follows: TGTGCCAGCTCACCCCGACAGGGGCACTACAATGAGCAGTTCTTC. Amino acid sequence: CASSPRQGHYNEQFF.

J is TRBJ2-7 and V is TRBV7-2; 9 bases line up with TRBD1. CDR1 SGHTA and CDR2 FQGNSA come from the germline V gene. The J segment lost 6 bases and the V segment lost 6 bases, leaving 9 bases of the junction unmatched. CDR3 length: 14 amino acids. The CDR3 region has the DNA TGTGCCAGCAGAGATAGGACAGGGGTAGGCGAGCAGTACTTC. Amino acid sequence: CASRDRTGVGEQYF. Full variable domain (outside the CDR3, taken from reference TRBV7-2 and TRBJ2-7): GAGVSQSPSNKVTEKGKDVELRCDPISGHTALYWYRQSLGQGLEFLIYFQGNSAPDKSGLPSDRFSAERTGGSVSTLTIQRTQQEDSAVYLCASRDRTGVGEQYFGPGTRLTVT.

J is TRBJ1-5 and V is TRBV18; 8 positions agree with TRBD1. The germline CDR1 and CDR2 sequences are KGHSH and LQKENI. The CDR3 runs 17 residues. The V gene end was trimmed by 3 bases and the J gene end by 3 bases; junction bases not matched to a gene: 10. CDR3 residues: CASSPLGQGVNNQPQHF. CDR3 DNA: TGTGCCAGCTCACCTCTCGGACAGGGTGTCAACAATCAGCCCCAGCATTTT.

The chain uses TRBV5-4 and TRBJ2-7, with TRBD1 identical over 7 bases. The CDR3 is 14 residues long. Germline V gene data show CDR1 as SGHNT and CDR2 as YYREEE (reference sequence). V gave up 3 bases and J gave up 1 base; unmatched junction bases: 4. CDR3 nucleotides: TGTGCCAGCAGCTCCGAGACAGGGTCCTACGAGCAGTACTTC. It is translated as CASSSETGSYEQYF.

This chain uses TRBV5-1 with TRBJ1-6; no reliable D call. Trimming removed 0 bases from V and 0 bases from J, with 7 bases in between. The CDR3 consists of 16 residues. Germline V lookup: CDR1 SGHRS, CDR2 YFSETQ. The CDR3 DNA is TGCGCCAGCAGCTTGGCCCGGAGCTCCTATAATTCACCCCTCCACTTT. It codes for CASSLARSSYNSPLHF.

The CDR3 DNA reads as TGTGCCAGCAGCTTAGGAGGGACTAGCTCCGAGCAGTACTTC. It is translated as CASSLGGTSSEQYF. The chain uses TRBV11-1 and TRBJ2-7; TRBD2 matches at 9 bases. The germline V gene has CDR1 SGHAT and CDR2 FQDESV (reference sequence). The trim removed 1 base at V and 6 bases at J, leaving 4 bases unmatched. CDR3 size: 14 residues.

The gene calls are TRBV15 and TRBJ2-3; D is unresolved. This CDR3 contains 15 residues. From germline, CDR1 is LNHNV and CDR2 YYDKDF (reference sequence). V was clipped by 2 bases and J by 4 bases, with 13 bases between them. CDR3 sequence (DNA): TGTGCCACCAGCAGAAACCCGACTGCCTCAGATACGCAGTATTTT. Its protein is CATSRNPTASDTQYF.

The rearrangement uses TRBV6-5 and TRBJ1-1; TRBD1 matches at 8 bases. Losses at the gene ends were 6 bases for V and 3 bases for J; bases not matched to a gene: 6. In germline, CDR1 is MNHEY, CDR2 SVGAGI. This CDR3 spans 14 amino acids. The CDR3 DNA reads TGTGCCAGCAGCCGACAGGGGATGGACACTGAAGCTTTCTTT. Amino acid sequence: CASSRQGMDTEAFF.

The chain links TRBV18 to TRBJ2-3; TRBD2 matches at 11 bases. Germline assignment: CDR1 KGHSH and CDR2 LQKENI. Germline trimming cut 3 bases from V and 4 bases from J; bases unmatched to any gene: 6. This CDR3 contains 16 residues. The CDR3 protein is CASSPLAGGGADTQYF. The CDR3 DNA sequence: TGTGCCAGCTCACCTCTAGCGGGAGGAGGCGCAGATACGCAGTATTTT.

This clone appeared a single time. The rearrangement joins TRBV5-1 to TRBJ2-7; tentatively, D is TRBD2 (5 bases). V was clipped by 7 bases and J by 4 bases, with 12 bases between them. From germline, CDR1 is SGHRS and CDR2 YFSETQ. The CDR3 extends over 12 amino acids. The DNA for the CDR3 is TGCGCCAGCCGGGAAAACGGGTACGAGCAGTACTTC. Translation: CASRENGYEQYF.

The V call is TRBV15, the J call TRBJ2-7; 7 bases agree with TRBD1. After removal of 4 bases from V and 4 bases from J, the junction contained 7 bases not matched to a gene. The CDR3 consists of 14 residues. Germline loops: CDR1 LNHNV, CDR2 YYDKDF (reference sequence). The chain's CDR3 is CATSNGQVRYEQYF. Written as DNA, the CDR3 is TGTGCCACCAGCAATGGACAGGTTAGGTACGAGCAGTACTTC.

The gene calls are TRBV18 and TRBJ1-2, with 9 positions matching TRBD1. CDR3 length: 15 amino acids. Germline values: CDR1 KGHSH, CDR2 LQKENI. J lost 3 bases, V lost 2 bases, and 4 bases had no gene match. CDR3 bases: TGTGCCAGCTCACCAACAGGGGGCCGGGACTATGGCTACACCTTC. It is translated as CASSPTGGRDYGYTF.

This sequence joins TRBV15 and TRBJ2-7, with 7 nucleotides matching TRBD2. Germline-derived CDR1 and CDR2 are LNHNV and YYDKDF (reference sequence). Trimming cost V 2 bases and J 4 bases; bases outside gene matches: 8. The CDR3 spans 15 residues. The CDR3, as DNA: TGTGCCACCAGCAGACTTGTGAGCGGGAAATACGAGCAGTACTTC. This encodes CATSRLVSGKYEQYF.

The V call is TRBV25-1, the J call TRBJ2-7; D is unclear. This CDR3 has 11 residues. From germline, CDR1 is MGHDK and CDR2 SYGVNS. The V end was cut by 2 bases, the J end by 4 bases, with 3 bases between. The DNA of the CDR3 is TGTGCCAGCAGTGAAAAGTACGAGCAGTACTTC. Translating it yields CASSEKYEQYF.